The present T cell receptor (beta chain) was sequenced within a study of blood T cell repertoires in COVID-19. Study-level information: Specimens from acute and convalescent COVID-19 originated in the United States, Italy and Spain. PBMCs, B-cell-depleted T cells, or T cells provided the cDNA or gDNA that made up the material.

Germline V gives CDR1 SGHRS, CDR2 YFSETQ. This CDR3 spans 16 amino acids. The germline V and J ends were trimmed by 0 bases and 3 bases, with 12 bases remaining between them. How the authors handled the data: Quantification of nucleated cells was approximated via reference gene primer amplification. Libraries were prepared by immunoSEQ multiplex PCR; TCRdb keeps only in-frame clonotypes and omits some of them. The V and J calls and clone size are taken from that table; D and trimming were inferred from the DNA. The data show under 100,000 clones, with about 84% seen just once and roughly 25% held by the top ten. This clone was observed a few times.

This receptor was obtained from an elderly man with active or convalescent COVID-19. What was sequenced was peripheral blood. This sequence joins TRBV5-1 and TRBJ2-2, with D tentatively TRBD1 (6 bases). CDR3 loop: CASSLVQGSDTGELFF. For the CDR3, the DNA is TGCGCCAGCAGCTTGGTGCAGGGGTCGGACACCGGGGAGCTGTTTTTT.